This paragraph reports one TCR beta chain. V was cut by 0 bases and J by 4 bases, with 5 bases left in between. This CDR3 spans 13 amino acids. Looked up from germline, CDR1 is LGHDT and CDR2 is YNNKEL (reference sequence). The data originate from a study of blood T cell repertoires in COVID-19. This table comes from immunoSEQ multiplex PCR, and its TCRdb copy is limited to in-frame clones, with some not included. The sample carries approximately 81,000 clones, roughly four fifths recorded once. The chain uses TRBV3-1 (or the pseudogene TRBV3-2) and TRBJ2-3; D is unresolved. This receptor was obtained from a human donor in a cohort sampled during active COVID-19. The specimen was peripheral blood. Written as DNA, the CDR3 is TGTGCCAGCAGCCAAGATTGGCCAGATACGCAGTATTTT. Encoded protein: CASSQDWPDTQYF.